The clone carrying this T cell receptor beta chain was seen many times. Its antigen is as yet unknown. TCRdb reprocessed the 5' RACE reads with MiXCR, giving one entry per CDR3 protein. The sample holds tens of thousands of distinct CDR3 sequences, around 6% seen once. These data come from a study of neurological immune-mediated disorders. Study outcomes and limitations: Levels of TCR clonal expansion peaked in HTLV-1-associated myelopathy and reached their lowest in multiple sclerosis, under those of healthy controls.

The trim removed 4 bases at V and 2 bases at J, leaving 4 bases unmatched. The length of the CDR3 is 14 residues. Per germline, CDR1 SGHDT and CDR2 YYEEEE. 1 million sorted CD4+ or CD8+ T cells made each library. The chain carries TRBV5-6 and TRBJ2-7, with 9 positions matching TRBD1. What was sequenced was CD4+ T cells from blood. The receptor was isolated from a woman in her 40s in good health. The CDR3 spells CASSGTGYAYEQYF. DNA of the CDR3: TGTGCCAGCAGCGGGACAGGGTACGCCTACGAGCAGTACTTC.